This T cell receptor (beta chain) was observed in a study of OX40 agonist ivuxolimab in advanced cancers. Study-wide context: Mean age around 64 years, range about 23 to 80; approximately 83% male. General study results and limits: Averaging showed that CD8+ T cells had more expanded clones than CD4+ did. Low normalized T-cell clonal expansion was additionally recorded for some nonresponders.

In regard to this clone: Its target is unknown.

The CDR3 contains 16 residues. The germline CDR1 and CDR2 sequences are MDHEN and SYDVKM. The ends lost 4 bases at V and 0 bases at J; junction bases unmatched: 5. TCRdb's table, derived via immunoSEQ multiplex PCR, lists solely in-frame clones and lacks some. The sample lists tens of thousands of clones; around 87% were seen once. Sampling times: baseline, cycle 4 day 1, cycle 7 day 1. V gene TRBV28 combines with J gene TRBJ2-3, with 9 bases identical to TRBD1. This clonotype originated in an adult with an advanced solid tumor such as melanoma, head and neck, liver or kidney cancer. Specimen: CD4+ or CD8+ T cells sorted from blood, collected in a trial of the OX40 agonist ivuxolimab. The CDR3 loop reads CASSSGTGYSTDTQYF. CDR3 sequence (DNA): TGTGCCAGCAGTTCCGGGACAGGGTACAGCACAGATACGCAGTATTTT.